These 24 T cell receptor beta chains were all obtained from the same sample, sequenced in a study of shared T cell receptors in the human thymus. The repertoire was sequenced with immunoSEQ multiplex PCR; TCRdb's copy has only in-frame clones and lacks some. The repertoire includes 700,000 or so clones, around 85% of them detected once, and about 0.0098% sits in the top ten. The sample also formed part of further work on human thymus T cells.

The sequenced sample consisted of thymocytes. These receptor sequences come from a girl in the first two years of life with a congenital heart defect.

The J gene is TRBJ2-2, the V gene TRBV28; 7 positions agree with TRBD1. V dropped 7 bases and J dropped 7; count of bases not matched to a gene: 9. This CDR3 comprises 14 residues. Germline CDR1 reads MDHEN; CDR2 reads SYDVKM. DNA for the CDR3: TGTGCCAGCAACCTGACAGGGAAATGCGGGGAGCTGTTTTTT. It codes for CASNLTGKCGELFF.

This clone was seen once. The chain has TRBV5-1 and TRBJ1-2, with D possibly matching TRBD1 (5 bases). V lost 5 bases and J lost 4, with 12 bases in between. Germline V gene sequence: CDR1 SGHRS, CDR2 YFSETQ. The CDR3 spans 13 residues. Here the CDR3 reads CASRHDRSYGYTF. The CDR3 DNA follows: TGCGCCAGCAGACATGACAGATCCTATGGCTACACCTTC.

The chain employs TRBV27 and TRBJ1-1; no firm D call. This CDR3 is 14 amino acids long. V was cut by 2 bases and J by 1 base, with 8 bases left in between. Germline V CDR1 and CDR2: MNHEY, SMNVEV (reference sequence). The CDR3 region is CASSLAQANTEAFF. CDR3 DNA sequence: TGTGCCAGCAGTTTAGCTCAGGCGAACACTGAAGCTTTCTTT.

The chain uses TRBV2 and TRBJ1-1; D uncertain. The CDR3 contains 18 residues. CDR1 is SNHLY, CDR2 FYNNEI, per germline. V lost 4 bases to trimming and J lost 1 base, with 22 bases between them. As DNA, the CDR3 is TGTGCCAGCAGTGCGACCGGGAACGATTCCCTCCCGAACACTGAAGCTTTCTTT. This translates into CASSATGNDSLPNTEAFF. Full variable domain (missing parts from reference TRBV2 and TRBJ1-1): EPEVTQTPSHQVTQMGQEVILRCVPISNHLYFYWYRQILGQKVEFLVSFYNNEISEKSEIFDDQFSVERPDGSNFTLKIRSTKLEDSAMYFCASSATGNDSLPNTEAFFGQGTRLTVV.

This clone appeared a single time. The V call is TRBV28, the J call TRBJ1-6, with a weak D call TRBD1 (6 bases). This CDR3 has 14 residues. V shed 5 bases and J shed 8 bases, with 13 bases lying between them. Germline V gene data show CDR1 as MDHEN and CDR2 as SYDVKM. CDR3 nucleotides: TGTGCCAGCAGTACACAGGGTGGTTATTCACCCCTCCACTTT. It yields the protein CASSTQGGYSPLHF. Supplemented by reference TRBV28 and TRBJ1-6, the full variable domain reads DVKVTQSSRYLVKRTGEKVFLECVQDMDHENMFWYRQDPGLGLRLIYFSYDVKMKEKGDIPEGYSVSREKKERFSLILESASTNQTSMYLCASSTQGGYSPLHFGNGTRLTVT.

This sequence joins TRBV5-1 and TRBJ2-1; D is perhaps TRBD2 (5 bases). Per germline, CDR1 SGHRS and CDR2 YFSETQ. This CDR3 comprises 15 residues. Trimming cost V 4 bases and J 7 bases, with 18 bases left between them. The CDR3: CASSRGRRVWNEQFF. As DNA, the CDR3 is TGCGCCAGCAGCCGAGGGCGGAGAGTGTGGAATGAGCAGTTCTTC.

This sequence joins TRBV5-5 and TRBJ1-2, with 8 bases identical to TRBD1. The CDR3 spans 14 residues. V shed 0 bases, J shed 6 bases, and the junction held 4 bases outside the gene matches. CDR1 and CDR2 from the germline V gene are SGHKS and YYEKEE (reference sequence). CDR3 coding DNA: TGTGCCAGCAGCTTGGTTGCCAGGGGGCATGGCTACACCTTC. Encoded protein: CASSLVARGHGYTF.

The genes are TRBV7-4 and TRBJ1-1, with 9 bases matching TRBD1. CDR1 SGHVT and CDR2 SQSDAQ come from the germline V gene. The CDR3 contains 14 residues. V dropped 5 bases and J dropped 4; count of bases not matched to a gene: 5. CDR3 protein: CASSPRQGVTEAFF. Written as DNA, the CDR3 is TGTGCCAGCAGCCCAAGACAGGGGGTCACTGAAGCTTTCTTT.

The chain carries TRBV5-1 and TRBJ2-1; TRBD1 is a possible D gene (5 bases). The germline V and J ends were trimmed by 9 bases and 0 bases, with 13 bases remaining between them. The germline V gene encodes CDR1 SGHRS and CDR2 YFSETQ. This CDR3 comprises 14 residues. Here the CDR3 reads CATAHRSSYNEQFF. The CDR3 DNA follows: TGCGCCACGGCACACAGGAGCTCCTACAATGAGCAGTTCTTC. The complete variable domain, with remaining parts taken from reference TRBV5-1 and TRBJ2-1, reads KAGVTQTPRYLIKTRGQQVTLSCSPISGHRSVSWYQQTPGQGLQFLFEYFSETQRNKGNFPGRFSGRQFSNSRSEMNVSTLELGDSALYLCATAHRSSYNEQFFGPGTRLTVL.

This chain uses TRBV5-6 with TRBJ2-1; 7 bases align to TRBD2. CDR1 is SGHDT and CDR2 is YYEEEE in the germline V gene. J lost 0 bases, V lost 4 bases, and 7 bases had no gene match. The CDR3 covers 16 residues. The CDR3 loop is CASSKSGNSSYNEQFF. The DNA of the CDR3 is TGTGCCAGCAGCAAAAGCGGGAATAGCTCCTACAATGAGCAGTTCTTC.

This clone was seen only a few times. This chain links TRBV5-5 with TRBJ1-6; D is undetermined. Germline assignment: CDR1 SGHKS and CDR2 YYEKEE (reference sequence). This CDR3 has 15 residues. V was trimmed by 4 bases and J by 13 bases, leaving 21 bases between them. In nucleotides, the CDR3 is TGTGCCAGCAGCCTCGCAAGGTCAGGAAGTTCGCCCCTCCACTTT. It yields the protein CASSLARSGSSPLHF.

The chain has TRBV4-3 and TRBJ2-7, with TRBD2 matching 15 bases. The V segment lost 4 bases and the J segment 2 bases; nucleotides outside the gene matches: 9. The CDR3 length is 18 residues. Germline values: CDR1 LGHNA, CDR2 YSLEER. In DNA form, the CDR3 reads TGCGCCAGCAGCCCCGGGACTAGCGGGGGGCCTATTCCCTACGAGCAGTACTTC. It is translated as CASSPGTSGGPIPYEQYF.

This sequence joins TRBV19 and TRBJ1-2; TRBD1 might be the D (6 bases). The CDR3 loop spans 20 amino acids. Germline V CDR1 and CDR2: LNHDA, SQIVND (reference sequence). The V and J ends lost 5 bases and 6 bases respectively, with 34 bases between them. The CDR3 sequence is CASSSHFAPGVRDNRDGYTF. The CDR3 DNA is TGTGCCAGTAGTTCCCACTTTGCCCCCGGGGTTCGGGATAACAGGGATGGCTACACCTTC.

As to this clone: It is likely a read error, because the conserved phenylalanine at the end of the CDR3 is missing. It is unclear where the CDR3 begins or ends on the DNA, so no DNA is shown, and the CDR3 is as TCRdb lists it. The V gene is TRBV6-6, the J gene TRBJ2-6; TRBD2 was called by the table and not checked on the DNA. Germline values: CDR1 MNHNY, CDR2 SVGAGI (reference sequence). The CDR3 sequence runs 10 residues, both termini included. CDR3 protein: CTSARGGPTL.

The CDR3 loop is CASSARDRDLNWAYGYTF. The CDR3 nucleotides are TGTGCCAGCAGCGCCCGGGACAGGGACTTAAACTGGGCCTATGGCTACACCTTC. The rearrangement links TRBV7-9 to TRBJ1-2; 9 nucleotides align to TRBD1. The CDR3 runs 18 residues. The V and J ends lost 5 bases and 4 bases, in that order; junction bases with no gene match: 17. Germline V gene data show CDR1 as SEHNR and CDR2 as FQNEAQ (reference sequence).

The CDR3 DNA reads TGTGCCAGCGGGCTAATCGGACAGCCCCAGCATTTT. Its protein is CASGLIGQPQHF. The chain couples TRBV28 to TRBJ1-5; D remains unclear. V lost 8 bases, J lost 7 bases, and 12 bases lay in between. Germline-derived CDR1 and CDR2 are MDHEN and SYDVKM. CDR3 length: 12 residues.

This rearrangement joins TRBV19 to TRBJ2-2; perhaps TRBD1 as D (6 bases). V lost 10 bases to trimming and J lost 0 bases, with 12 bases between them. Germline CDR1 and CDR2: LNHDA and SQIVND (reference sequence). The CDR3 totals 14 residues. CDR3 protein: CATSRQANTGELFF. The CDR3 nucleotides are TGTGCCACTTCAAGACAGGCGAACACCGGGGAGCTGTTTTTT.

The genes are TRBV10-3 and TRBJ1-6, with D perhaps TRBD1 (6 bases). The CDR3 sequence is 15 residues long. V was trimmed by 0 bases and J by 13 bases, leaving 16 bases between them. CDR1 and CDR2 (germline): ENHRY, SYGVKD. DNA of the CDR3: TGTGCCATCAGTGAGTCCCGGGACACTATTTCGCCCCTCCACTTT. It translates to CAISESRDTISPLHF.

The chain uses TRBV7-8 and TRBJ2-3; 8 bases match TRBD2. Germline V gene sequence: CDR1 SGHVS, CDR2 FQNEAQ. CDR3 length equals 13 residues. V lost 8 bases, J lost 7 bases, and 8 bases stayed unmatched. This CDR3 reads CASSGRGAYTQYF. The CDR3 nucleotides read TGTGCCAGCTCAGGGCGGGGGGCATATACGCAGTATTTT.

The chain is built from TRBV7-9 and TRBJ1-3, with a possible D match to TRBD1 (5 bases). Trimming stripped 5 bases from V and 1 base from J, with 18 bases between. Germline CDR1 reads SEHNR; CDR2 reads FQNEAQ (reference sequence). CDR3 size: 17 residues. CDR3 DNA: TGTGCCAGCAGCCAATATCGGACACTTCTATCTGGAAACACCATATATTTT. Encoded protein: CASSQYRTLLSGNTIYF.

The chain couples TRBV27 to TRBJ1-4, with 9 bases lining up with TRBD1. V trimming: 5 bases; J trimming: 0 bases; junction bases outside the gene matches: 16. The CDR3 has 20 residues. Germline V gives CDR1 MNHEY, CDR2 SMNVEV (reference sequence). The CDR3 here is CASSRRASTGGKATNEKLFF. The DNA for the CDR3 is TGTGCCAGCAGTCGAAGGGCGTCGACAGGGGGTAAAGCAACTAATGAAAAACTGTTTTTT. The full variable domain, rest sourced from reference TRBV27 and TRBJ1-4, is EAQVTQNPRYLITVTGKKLTVTCSQNMNHEYMSWYRQDPGLGLRQIYYSMNVEVTDKGDVPEGYKVSRKEKRNFPLILESPSPNQTSLYFCASSRRASTGGKATNEKLFFGSGTQLSVL.

This rearrangement joins TRBV4-2 to TRBJ2-7, with 8 bases that match TRBD2. The V gene's germline CDR1 is LGHNA and CDR2 YNFKEQ. Trimming at V came to 2 bases and at J to 5 bases, leaving 8 bases not matched to a gene. The CDR3 extends over 15 amino acids. DNA of the CDR3: TGTGCCAGCAGCCAATCTCGGGGGACTAGGAACGAGCAGTACTTC. This gives the protein CASSQSRGTRNEQYF.

The chain couples TRBV29-1 to TRBJ2-5; a possible D gene is TRBD1 (6 bases). V gave up 5 bases and J gave up 4 bases, with 17 bases separating them. From germline, CDR1 is SQVTM and CDR2 ANQGSEA. CDR3 length equals 14 residues. The CDR3 DNA follows: TGCAGCGTTCAACTACGGCAGGGGCGAGAGACCCAGTACTTC. The encoded protein is CSVQLRQGRETQYF.

The chain employs TRBV9 and TRBJ2-3; perhaps TRBD2 as D (6 bases). The CDR3 consists of 17 residues. Germline V CDR1 and CDR2: SGDLS, YYNGEE. The V gene lost 0 bases and the J gene lost 2 bases, with 16 bases spanning the gap. CDR3 in amino acids: CASSVARDSGFTDTQYF. CDR3 nucleotide sequence: TGTGCCAGCAGCGTAGCACGGGACTCCGGATTCACAGATACGCAGTATTTT.